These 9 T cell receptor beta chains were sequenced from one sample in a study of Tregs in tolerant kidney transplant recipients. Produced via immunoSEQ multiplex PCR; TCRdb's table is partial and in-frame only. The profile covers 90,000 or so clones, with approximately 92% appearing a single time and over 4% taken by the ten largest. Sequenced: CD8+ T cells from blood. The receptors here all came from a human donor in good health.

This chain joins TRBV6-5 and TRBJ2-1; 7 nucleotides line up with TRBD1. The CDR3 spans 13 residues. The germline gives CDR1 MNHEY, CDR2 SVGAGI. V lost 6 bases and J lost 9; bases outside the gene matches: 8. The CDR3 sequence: CASSRKQGSEQFF. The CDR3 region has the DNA TGTGCCAGCAGCCGAAAACAGGGGAGTGAGCAGTTCTTC.

CDR3 loop: CASSPRGRHSPLHF. CDR3 bases: TGTGCCAGCAGCCCAAGGGGTCGGCATTCACCCCTCCACTTT. The V and J genes are TRBV7-9 and TRBJ1-6; a weak D match, TRBD1 (5 bases). From germline, CDR1 is SEHNR and CDR2 FQNEAQ (reference sequence). V lost 5 bases to trimming and J lost 8 bases, with 13 bases between them. The CDR3 is 14 amino acids.

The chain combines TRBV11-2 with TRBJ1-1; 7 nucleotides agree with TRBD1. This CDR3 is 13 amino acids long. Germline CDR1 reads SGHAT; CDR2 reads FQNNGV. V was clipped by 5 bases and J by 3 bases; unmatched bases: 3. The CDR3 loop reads CASSRTGYTEAFF. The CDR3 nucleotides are TGTGCCAGCAGCCGGACAGGATACACTGAAGCTTTCTTT.

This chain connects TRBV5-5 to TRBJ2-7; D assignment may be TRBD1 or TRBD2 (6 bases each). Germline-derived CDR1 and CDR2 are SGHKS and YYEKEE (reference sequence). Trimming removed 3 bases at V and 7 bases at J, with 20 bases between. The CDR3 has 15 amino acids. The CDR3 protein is CASSSPGYREVEQYF. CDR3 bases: TGTGCCAGCAGCTCCCCCGGGTACAGGGAGGTTGAGCAGTACTTC.

The CDR3 reads CAGPRWLPYEQYF. CDR3 coding DNA: TGTGCCGGTCCGAGGTGGCTCCCCTACGAGCAGTACTTC. This rearrangement joins TRBV19 to TRBJ2-7; D ambiguous. The germline gives CDR1 LNHDA, CDR2 SQIVND (reference sequence). V shed 11 bases and J shed 2 bases, with 16 bases lying between them. CDR3 size: 13 residues.

The CDR3 DNA reads TGTGCCAGCAGCTTCGGGAACACTGAAGCTTTCTTT. Its translation is CASSFGNTEAFF. The chain employs TRBV7-9 and TRBJ1-1, with no clear D. CDR1 and CDR2 from the germline V gene are SEHNR and FQNEAQ (reference sequence). This CDR3 is built from 12 residues. V lost 3 bases and J 1 base, leaving 3 bases between the germline ends.

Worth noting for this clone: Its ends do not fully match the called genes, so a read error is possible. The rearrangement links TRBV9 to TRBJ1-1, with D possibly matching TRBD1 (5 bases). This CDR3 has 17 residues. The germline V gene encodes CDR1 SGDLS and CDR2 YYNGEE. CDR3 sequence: CASSVGPPVSLDTQAFF. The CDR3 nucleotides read TGTGCCAGCAGCGTAGGACCCCCGGTGAGCCTGGACACTCAAGCTTTCTTT.

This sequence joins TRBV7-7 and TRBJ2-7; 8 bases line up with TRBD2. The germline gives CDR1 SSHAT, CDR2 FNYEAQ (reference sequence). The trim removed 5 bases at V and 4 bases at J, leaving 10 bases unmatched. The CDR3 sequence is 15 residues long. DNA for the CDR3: TGTGCCAGCAGCCCATGGACTAGCCCGGCGTACGAGCAGTACTTC. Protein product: CASSPWTSPAYEQYF.

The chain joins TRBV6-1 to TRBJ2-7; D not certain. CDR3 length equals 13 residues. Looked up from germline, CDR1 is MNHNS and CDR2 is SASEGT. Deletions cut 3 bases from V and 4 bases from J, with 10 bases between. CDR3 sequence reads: CASSEVDGYEQYF. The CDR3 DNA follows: TGTGCCAGCAGTGAGGTCGACGGATACGAGCAGTACTTC.